This passage covers 10 T cell receptor beta chains from one sample sequenced in a study of vaccination and CD4 T cells after COVID-19. Treatment given: roughly ten-day PBMC culture with coronavirus spike peptide pools or control peptides (ViraFEST assay). Cultured CD4+ T-cell DNA underwent Oncomine TCR Beta short-read sequencing. TCRdb reprocessed the PCR reads with MiXCR, giving one entry per CDR3 protein. The sample yields about 13,000 distinct CDR3 sequences, 60% to 80% seen once. These receptors lack a known antigen. This specimen was CD4+ T cells from blood, cultured in vitro, taken after SARS-CoV-2 vaccination. These receptor sequences come from a human donor who received a COVID-19 vaccine.

V is TRBV6-1 and J is TRBJ2-3; possibly TRBD2 for D (5 bases). Deletions cut 5 bases from V and 5 bases from J, with 14 bases between. The CDR3 loop spans 14 amino acids. Germline CDR1 reads MNHNS; CDR2 reads SASEGT. Here the CDR3 reads CASSPDSSQDTQYF. DNA of the CDR3: TGTGCCAGCAGTCCGGACTCCTCCCAAGATACGCAGTATTTT.

Only a few counts were recorded for this clonotype. The rearrangement joins TRBV18 to TRBJ2-3; maybe TRBD1 (5 bases). This CDR3 has 14 residues. The V end lost 5 bases, the J end lost 4 bases, and 13 bases lay between the germline ends. In germline, CDR1 is KGHSH, CDR2 LQKENI. Here the CDR3 reads CASSSDSGADTQYF. The CDR3, as DNA: TGTGCCAGCTCATCCGACAGTGGGGCAGATACGCAGTATTTT.

This chain connects TRBV6-1 to TRBJ2-6; 9 bases match TRBD1. Germline V gene lookup returns CDR1 MNHNS and CDR2 SASEGT. The CDR3 sequence is 17 residues long. V trimming: 7 bases; J trimming: 0 bases; junction bases outside the gene matches: 7. In DNA form, the CDR3 reads TGTGCCAGCACCCGGACAGGGGAAGACTCTGGGGCCAACGTCCTGACTTTC. It translates to CASTRTGEDSGANVLTF.

The rearrangement uses TRBV20-1 and TRBJ2-1; 15 bases are shared with TRBD2. Germline V gives CDR1 DFQATT, CDR2 SNEGSKA (reference sequence). The trim removed 3 bases at V and 8 bases at J, leaving 11 bases unmatched. The CDR3 contains 17 residues. CDR3 bases: TGCAGTGCTAGCCCAGGACTAGCGGGGGGGGATCACTATGAGCAGTTCTTC. Protein sequence: CSASPGLAGGDHYEQFF.

Only a few counts were recorded for this clonotype. The chain is built from TRBV30 and TRBJ1-3; the D gene is possibly TRBD1 (6 bases). The V end lost 8 bases, the J end lost 4 bases, and 9 bases lay between the germline ends. The CDR3 covers 11 residues. Germline CDR1 and CDR2: GTSNPN and SVGIG (reference sequence). The CDR3 bases are TGTGCCGTCGGACAGGGAAACACCATATATTTT. Translating it yields CAVGQGNTIYF.

This chain joins TRBV7-2 and TRBJ2-2; no clear D gene. The CDR3 spans 14 residues. Between the trimmed V and J ends, which lost 2 bases and 3 bases, there was a span of 7 bases. CDR1 is SGHTA, CDR2 FQGNSA, per germline. This CDR3 is CASSLSPDTGELFF. For the CDR3, the DNA is TGTGCCAGCAGCTTATCCCCAGACACCGGGGAGCTGTTTTTT.

The chain employs TRBV30 and TRBJ1-2; 7 bases map to TRBD1. The trim removed 3 bases at V and 7 bases at J, leaving 8 bases unmatched. The CDR3 runs 13 residues. CDR1 and CDR2 from the germline V gene are GTSNPN and SVGIG (reference sequence). This chain's CDR3 is CAWSSTGVSGYTF. In DNA form, the CDR3 reads TGTGCCTGGAGCTCAACAGGGGTCTCTGGCTACACCTTC. The whole variable domain, filled in from reference TRBV30 and TRBJ1-2, reads SQTIHQWPATLVQPVGSPLSLECTVEGTSNPNLYWYRQAAGRGLQLLFYSVGIGQISSEVPQNLSASRPQDRQFILSSKKLLLSDSGFYLCAWSSTGVSGYTFGSGTRLTVV.

This clonotype came up a few times. The chain recombines TRBV6-1 with TRBJ1-6, with unresolved D. V dropped 3 bases and J dropped 8 bases, with 8 bases sitting between them. Germline CDR1 reads MNHNS; CDR2 reads SASEGT. This CDR3 has 13 amino acids. The CDR3 loop is CASSDRPDSPLHF. CDR3 sequence (DNA): TGTGCCAGCAGTGACCGACCGGATTCACCCCTCCACTTT.

This clonotype showed up just a few times. The CDR3 sequence is CASSLGDRGRQPQHF. The CDR3 DNA is TGTGCCAGCAGCTTAGGGGACAGGGGGCGGCAGCCCCAGCATTTT. The rearrangement joins TRBV7-8 to TRBJ1-5; TRBD1 aligns across 12 bases. V dropped 1 base and J dropped 7; count of bases not matched to a gene: 2. CDR3 size: 15 residues. The germline CDR1 and CDR2 sequences are SGHVS and FQNEAQ.

The V call is TRBV6-1, the J call TRBJ1-1; 7 nucleotides align to TRBD1. The CDR3 runs to 12 residues. The V gene end was trimmed by 8 bases and the J gene end by 9 bases; junction bases not matched to a gene: 9. Per the germline V gene, CDR1 is MNHNS and CDR2 is SASEGT. The CDR3 nucleotides read TGTGCCAGCGGAAACAGGGGTGAGCAAGCTTTCTTT. This translates into CASGNRGEQAFF.